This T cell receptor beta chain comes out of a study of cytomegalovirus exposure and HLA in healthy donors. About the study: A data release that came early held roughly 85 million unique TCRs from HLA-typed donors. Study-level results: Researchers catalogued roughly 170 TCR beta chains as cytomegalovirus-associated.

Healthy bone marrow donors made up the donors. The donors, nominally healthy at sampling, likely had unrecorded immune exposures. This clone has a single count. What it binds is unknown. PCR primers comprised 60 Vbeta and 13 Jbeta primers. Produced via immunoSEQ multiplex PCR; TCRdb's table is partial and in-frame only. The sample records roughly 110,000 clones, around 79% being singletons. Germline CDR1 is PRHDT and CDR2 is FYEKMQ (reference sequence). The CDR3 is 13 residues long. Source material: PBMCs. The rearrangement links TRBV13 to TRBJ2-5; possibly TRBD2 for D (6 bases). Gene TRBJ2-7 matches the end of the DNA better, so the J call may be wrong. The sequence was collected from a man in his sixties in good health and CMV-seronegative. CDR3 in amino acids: CASSLTSMNEQYF. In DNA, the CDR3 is TGTGCCAGCAGCTTGACTAGTATGAACGAGCAGTACTTC.